This TCR beta chain was retrieved from a study of OX40 agonist ivuxolimab in advanced cancers. For context, the study as a whole: Ivuxolimab was a fully human IgG2 agonistic monoclonal antibody targeting the costimulatory receptor OX40 (CD134). Of the approximately 50 patients in dose escalation, 19 had hepatocellular carcinoma, about 15 had melanoma, 9 had renal cell carcinoma and 9 had head and neck cancer. Intravenous ivuxolimab was administered to patients every 2 weeks at six dose levels: 0.01, 0.1, 0.3, 1.5, 3 and 10 mg/kg. The paper reports the monotherapy dose-escalation portion (N of about 50 patients) of the phase I ivuxolimab trial. The point of sequencing TCRbeta in the periphery was to test whether ivuxolimab changed TCR sequence diversity and drove clonal T-cell expansion. In the dose-escalation cohort, 65% to 85% of patients were male, and the mean age was roughly 56 years with a range of about 20 to 80. Partial responses were achieved by three dose-escalation patients, of whom one had hepatocellular carcinoma and two had cutaneous melanoma. Prior anti-PD-1, anti-PD-L1 or anti-CTLA-4 therapy was permitted, and about two fifths of dose-escalation patients had received checkpoint inhibitors.

Worth noting for this clone: Its binding antigen is unknown. Per-base quality was not reported, and no clone a single base away is much larger than it.

On the study overall, not on this receptor specifically: At doses from 0.1 to 3.0 mg/kg, clonal expansion was seen in both CD4+ and CD8+ blood T cells between baseline and week 6. Partial responders in the 0.1-3.0 mg/kg groups had among the lowest normalized peripheral clonal expansion, especially among CD8+ T cells. Low levels of normalized T-cell clonal expansion were also seen in some patients who did not respond. After ivuxolimab, expanded clones were on average more numerous among CD8+ T cells than among CD4+ T cells. The antigen specificity of the clonally expanded peripheral T cells was not determined.

Patients with a history of autoimmune disease or receiving systemic immunosuppression were excluded from the trial. In every dose cohort, peripheral blood was drawn for TCR sequencing at baseline, cycle 4 day 1, and cycle 7 day 1. Samples came from an open-label, multicenter, first-in-human phase I dose-escalation trial of ivuxolimab. Adults with locally advanced or metastatic melanoma, renal cell carcinoma, hepatocellular carcinoma or head and neck squamous cell carcinoma were enrolled in the trial. Before TCR sequencing, CD4+ T cells and CD8+ T cells from peripheral blood were sorted into separate populations. V lost 6 bases and J lost 2 bases; the stretch between them is 11 bases long. From its cysteine to its phenylalanine, the CDR3 spans 13 amino acids. Solely the CDR3 DNA is kept, with 39 bases framed from the first base. Sequences MDHEN (CDR1) and SYDVKM (CDR2) are obtained from the germline V gene.

Genomic DNA was isolated from the sorted cells so that the TCRbeta CDR3 region could be sequenced. TCRbeta CDR3 regions were sequenced using the immunoSEQ Assay. TCRdb took this table from immuneACCESS and kept in-frame rearrangements with V and J called. Such tables lack part of the clones; where checked against another copy, unresolved V genes explain under half of the gap, and the rest is unexplained. A total of 25,000 to 35,000 clones appear in this sample, about four fifths of them only once. The top ten hold approximately 12% of the sample. The chain is encoded by TRBV28 joined to TRBJ2-7, with no reliable assignment of the D segment. This receptor was taken from an adult with an advanced solid tumor such as melanoma, head and neck, liver or kidney cancer. This sample comprised CD4+ or CD8+ T cells sorted from blood, obtained in a trial of the OX40 agonist ivuxolimab. CDR3 sequence: CASSPSETYEQYF. The nucleotide sequence reads as follows: TGTGCCAGCAGCCCCTCTGAAACCTACGAGCAGTACTTC.